This section outlines one T cell receptor (beta chain) sequence together with its context. These data come from a study of blood T cells in healthy people across ages. Healthy Caucasians from Russia aged about 6 to 90 served as donors. Donors each provided ten milliliters of peripheral blood. A J-beta primer mix and a sample-barcoded 5' primer were used in a second PCR of about 6 to 12 cycles. TCRdb re-called the 5' RACE reads through MiXCR, storing one row per CDR3 protein. The data hold about a million distinct CDR3 sequences, with about 48% observed a single time. CDR3 size: 15 residues. The V end lost 7 bases, the J end lost 10 bases, and 23 bases lay between the germline ends. Germline V gene data show CDR1 as MNHEY and CDR2 as SVGAGI.

The gene calls are TRBV6-5 and TRBJ2-1; D possibly corresponds to TRBD1 (6 bases). The TCR comes from a man aged 25-45 years in good health. The source material was blood. CDR3 residues: CASNRNKGVAYEQFF. CDR3 sequence (DNA): TGTGCCAGCAATAGGAATAAGGGGGTGGCCTACGAGCAGTTCTTC.